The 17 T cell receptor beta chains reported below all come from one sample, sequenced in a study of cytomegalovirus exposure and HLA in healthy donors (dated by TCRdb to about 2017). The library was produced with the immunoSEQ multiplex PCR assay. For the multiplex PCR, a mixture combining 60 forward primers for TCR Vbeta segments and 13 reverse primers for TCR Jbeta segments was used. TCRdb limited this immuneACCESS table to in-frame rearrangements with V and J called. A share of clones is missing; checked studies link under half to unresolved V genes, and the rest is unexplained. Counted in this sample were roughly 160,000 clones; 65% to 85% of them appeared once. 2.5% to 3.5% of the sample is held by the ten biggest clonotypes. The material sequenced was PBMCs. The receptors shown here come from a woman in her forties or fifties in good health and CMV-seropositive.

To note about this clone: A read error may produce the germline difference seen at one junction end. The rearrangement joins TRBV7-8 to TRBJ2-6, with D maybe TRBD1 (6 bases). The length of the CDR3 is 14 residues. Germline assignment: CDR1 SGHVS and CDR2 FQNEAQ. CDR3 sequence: CASKQGVGANGLTF. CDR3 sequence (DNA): TGTGCCAGCAAACAGGGAGTTGGGGCCAACGGCCTGACTTTC.

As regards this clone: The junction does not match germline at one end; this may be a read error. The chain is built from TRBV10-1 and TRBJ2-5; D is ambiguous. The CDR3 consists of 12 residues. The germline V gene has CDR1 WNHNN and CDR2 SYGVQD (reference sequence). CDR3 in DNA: TGCGCCAGCAGTGAGTCACAGCCTGGTTTGCACTTC. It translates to CASSESQPGLHF.

The CDR3 is CAWSLGGPDTIYF. CDR3 DNA sequence: TGTGCCTGGAGCCTGGGGGGGCCCGACACCATATATTTT. This chain connects TRBV30 to TRBJ1-3, with D possibly TRBD1 on 6 matching bases. The CDR3 is 13 residues long. Germline CDR1 and CDR2: GTSNPN and SVGIG (reference sequence). V gave up 3 bases and J gave up 8 bases, with 14 bases separating them.

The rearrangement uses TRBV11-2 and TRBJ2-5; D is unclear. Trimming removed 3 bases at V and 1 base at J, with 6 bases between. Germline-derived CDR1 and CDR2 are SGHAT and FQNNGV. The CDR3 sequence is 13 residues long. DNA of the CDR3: TGTGCCAGCAGCTTCCTCAGCCAAGAGACCCAGTACTTC. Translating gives CASSFLSQETQYF. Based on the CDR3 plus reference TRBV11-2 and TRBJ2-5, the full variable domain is EAGVAQSPRYKIIEKRQSVAFWCNPISGHATLYWYQQILGQGPKLLIQFQNNGVVDDSQLPKDRFSAERLKGVDSTLKIQPAKLEDSAVYLCASSFLSQETQYFGPGTRLLVL.

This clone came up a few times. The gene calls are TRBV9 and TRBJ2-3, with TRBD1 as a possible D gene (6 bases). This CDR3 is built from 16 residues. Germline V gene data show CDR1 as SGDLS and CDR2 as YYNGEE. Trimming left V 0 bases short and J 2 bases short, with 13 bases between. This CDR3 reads CASSVVGQSYTDTQYF. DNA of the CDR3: TGTGCCAGCAGCGTAGTAGGACAGAGTTACACAGATACGCAGTATTTT. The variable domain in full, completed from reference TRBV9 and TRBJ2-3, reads DSGVTQTPKHLITATGQRVTLRCSPRSGDLSVYWYQQSLDQGLQFLIQYYNGEERAKGNILERFSAQQFPDLHSELNLSSLELGDSALYFCASSVVGQSYTDTQYFGPGTRLTVL.

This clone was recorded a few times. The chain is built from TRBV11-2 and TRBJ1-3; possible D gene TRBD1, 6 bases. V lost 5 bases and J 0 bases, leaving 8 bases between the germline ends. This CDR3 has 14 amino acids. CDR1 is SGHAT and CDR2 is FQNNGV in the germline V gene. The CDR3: CASSDRSSGNTIYF. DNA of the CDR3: TGTGCCAGCAGCGACAGGAGCTCTGGAAACACCATATATTTT. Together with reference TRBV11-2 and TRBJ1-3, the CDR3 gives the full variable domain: EAGVAQSPRYKIIEKRQSVAFWCNPISGHATLYWYQQILGQGPKLLIQFQNNGVVDDSQLPKDRFSAERLKGVDSTLKIQPAKLEDSAVYLCASSDRSSGNTIYFGEGSWLTVV.

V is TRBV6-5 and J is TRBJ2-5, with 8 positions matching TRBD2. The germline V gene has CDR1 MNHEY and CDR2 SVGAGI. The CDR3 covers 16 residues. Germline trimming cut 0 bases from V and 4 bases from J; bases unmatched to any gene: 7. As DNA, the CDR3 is TGTGCCAGCAGTTACTCGATCGGGAGGGCCGTAGAGACCCAGTACTTC. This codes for CASSYSIGRAVETQYF.

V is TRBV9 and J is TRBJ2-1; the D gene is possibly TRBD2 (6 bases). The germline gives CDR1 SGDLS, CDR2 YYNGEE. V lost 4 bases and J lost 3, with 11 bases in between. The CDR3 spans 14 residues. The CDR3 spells CASSPGLGYNEQFF. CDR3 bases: TGTGCCAGCAGCCCGGGACTTGGCTACAATGAGCAGTTCTTC.

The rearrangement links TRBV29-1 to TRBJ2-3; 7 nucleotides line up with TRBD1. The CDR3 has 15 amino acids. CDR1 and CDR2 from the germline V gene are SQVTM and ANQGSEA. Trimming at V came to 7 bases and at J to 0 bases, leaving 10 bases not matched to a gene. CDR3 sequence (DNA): TGCAGCGGTATGGGGACAGCCTCTAGCACAGATACGCAGTATTTT. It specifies CSGMGTASSTDTQYF.

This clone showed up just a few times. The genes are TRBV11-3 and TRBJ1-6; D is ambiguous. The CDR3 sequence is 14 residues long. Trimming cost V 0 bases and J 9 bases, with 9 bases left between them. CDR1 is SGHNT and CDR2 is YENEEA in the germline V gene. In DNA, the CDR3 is TGTGCCAGCAGCTTAGACCCCACGGGTTCACCCCTCCACTTT. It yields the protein CASSLDPTGSPLHF.

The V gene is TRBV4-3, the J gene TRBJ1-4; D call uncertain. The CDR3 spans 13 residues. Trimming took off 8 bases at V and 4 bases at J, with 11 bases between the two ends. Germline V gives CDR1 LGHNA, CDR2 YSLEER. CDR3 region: CASARVLNEKLFF. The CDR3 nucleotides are TGCGCCAGCGCGAGGGTTCTTAATGAAAAACTGTTTTTT.

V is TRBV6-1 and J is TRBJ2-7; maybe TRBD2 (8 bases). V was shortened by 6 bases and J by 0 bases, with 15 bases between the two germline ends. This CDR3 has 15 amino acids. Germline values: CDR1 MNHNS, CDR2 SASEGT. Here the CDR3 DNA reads TGTGCCAGCAGAACGGGAGGGGACAGCTCCTACGAGCAGTACTTC. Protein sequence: CASRTGGDSSYEQYF.

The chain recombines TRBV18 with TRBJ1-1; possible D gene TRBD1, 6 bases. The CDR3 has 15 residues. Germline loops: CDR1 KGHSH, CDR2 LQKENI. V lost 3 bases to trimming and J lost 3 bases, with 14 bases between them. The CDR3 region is CASSPAGAQDTEAFF. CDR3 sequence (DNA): TGTGCCAGCTCACCGGCGGGGGCTCAAGACACTGAAGCTTTCTTT.

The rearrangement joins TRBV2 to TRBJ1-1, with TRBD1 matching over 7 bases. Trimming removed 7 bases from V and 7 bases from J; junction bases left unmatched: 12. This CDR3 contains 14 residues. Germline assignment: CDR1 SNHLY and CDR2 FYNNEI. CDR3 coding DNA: TGTGCCAGCACCCTGGGGACAGCGGAAGGTGAAGCTTTCTTT. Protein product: CASTLGTAEGEAFF.

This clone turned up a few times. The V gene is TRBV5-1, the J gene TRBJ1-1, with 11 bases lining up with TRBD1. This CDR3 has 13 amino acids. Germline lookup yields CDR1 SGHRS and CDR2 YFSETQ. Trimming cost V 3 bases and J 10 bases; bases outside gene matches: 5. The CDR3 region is CASSSGTGGVAFF. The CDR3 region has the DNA TGCGCCAGCAGCTCCGGGACAGGGGGGGTAGCTTTCTTT.

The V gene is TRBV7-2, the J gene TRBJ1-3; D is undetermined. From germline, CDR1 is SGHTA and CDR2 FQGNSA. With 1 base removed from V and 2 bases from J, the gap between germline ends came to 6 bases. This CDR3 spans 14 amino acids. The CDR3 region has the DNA TGTGCCAGCAGCTTAGTTTCTGCTGGAAACACCATATATTTT. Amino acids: CASSLVSAGNTIYF.

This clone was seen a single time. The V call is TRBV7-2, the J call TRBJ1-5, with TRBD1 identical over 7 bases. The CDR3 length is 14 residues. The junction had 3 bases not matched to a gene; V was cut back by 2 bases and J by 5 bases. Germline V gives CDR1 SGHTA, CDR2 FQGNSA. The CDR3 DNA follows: TGTGCCAGCAGCTTATACAGGGGCGATCAGCCCCAGCATTTT. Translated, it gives CASSLYRGDQPQHF.